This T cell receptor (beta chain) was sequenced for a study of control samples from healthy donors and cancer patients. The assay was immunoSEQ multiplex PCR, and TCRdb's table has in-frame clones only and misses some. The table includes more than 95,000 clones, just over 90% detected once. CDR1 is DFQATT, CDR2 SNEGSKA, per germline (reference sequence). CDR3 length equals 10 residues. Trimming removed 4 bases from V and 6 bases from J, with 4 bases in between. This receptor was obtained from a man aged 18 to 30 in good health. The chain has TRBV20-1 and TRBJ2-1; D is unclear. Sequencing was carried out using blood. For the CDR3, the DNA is TGCAGTGCTAAAGTCAATGAGCAGTTCTTC. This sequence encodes CSAKVNEQFF.